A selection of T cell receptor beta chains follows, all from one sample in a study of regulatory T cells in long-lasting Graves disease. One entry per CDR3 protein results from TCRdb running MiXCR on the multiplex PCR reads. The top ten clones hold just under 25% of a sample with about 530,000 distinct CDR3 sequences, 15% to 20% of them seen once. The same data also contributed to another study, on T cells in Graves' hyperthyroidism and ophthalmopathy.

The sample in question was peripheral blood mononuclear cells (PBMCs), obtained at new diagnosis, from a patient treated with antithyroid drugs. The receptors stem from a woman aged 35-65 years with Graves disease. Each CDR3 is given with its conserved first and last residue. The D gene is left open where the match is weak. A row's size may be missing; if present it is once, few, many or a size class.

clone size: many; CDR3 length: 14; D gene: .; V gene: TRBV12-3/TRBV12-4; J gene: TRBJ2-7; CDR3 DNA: TGTGCCAGCAGGCAGACTCAGATATCCTACGAGCAGTACTTC; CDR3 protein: CASRQTQISYEQYF
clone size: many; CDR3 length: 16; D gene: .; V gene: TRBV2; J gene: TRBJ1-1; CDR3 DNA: TGTGCCAGCAGTGAAGGTAGGGGCCGGATGAACACTGAAGCTTTCTTT; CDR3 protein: CASSEGRGRMNTEAFF
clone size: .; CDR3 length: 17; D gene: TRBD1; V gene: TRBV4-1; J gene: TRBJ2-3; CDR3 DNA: TGCGCCAGCAGCCAATTGTTGTGGACAGGGGGGTCAGATACGCAGTATTTT; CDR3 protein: CASSQLLWTGGSDTQYF
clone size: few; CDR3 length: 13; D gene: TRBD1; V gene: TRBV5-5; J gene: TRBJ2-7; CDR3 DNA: TGTGCCAGCAGCGTGGACAGGGGCGCCGAGCAGTACTTC; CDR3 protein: CASSVDRGAEQYF
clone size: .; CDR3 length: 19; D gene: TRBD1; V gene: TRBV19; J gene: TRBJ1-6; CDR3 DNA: TGTGCCAGTAGTGTCTACCGGGACAGGGGGCGGATATCGAACTCACCCCTCCACTTT; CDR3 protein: CASSVYRDRGRISNSPLHF
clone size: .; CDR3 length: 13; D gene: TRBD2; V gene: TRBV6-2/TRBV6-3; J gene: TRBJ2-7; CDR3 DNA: TGTGCCAGCAGTTACTCAGGCGGGAGGGAGCAGTACTTC; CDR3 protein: CASSYSGGREQYF
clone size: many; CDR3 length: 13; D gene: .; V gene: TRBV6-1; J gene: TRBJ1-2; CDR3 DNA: TGTGCCAGCAGGCAGGGAGGTGACTATGGCTACACCTTC; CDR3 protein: CASRQGGDYGYTF
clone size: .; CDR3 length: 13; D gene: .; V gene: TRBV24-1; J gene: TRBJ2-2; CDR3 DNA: TGTGCCACCAGGGGCCGAAACACCGGGGAGCTGTTTTTT; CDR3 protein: CATRGRNTGELFF
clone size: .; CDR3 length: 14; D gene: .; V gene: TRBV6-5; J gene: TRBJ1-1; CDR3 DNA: TGTGCCAGCAGTTACCAGGGGCTCGACACTGAAGCTTTCTTT; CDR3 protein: CASSYQGLDTEAFF
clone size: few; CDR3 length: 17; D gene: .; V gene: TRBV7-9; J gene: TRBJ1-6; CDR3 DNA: TGTGCCAGCAGCCCCACGGGGACTTCAAGGGATAATTCACCCCTCCACTTT; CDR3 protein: CASSPTGTSRDNSPLHF
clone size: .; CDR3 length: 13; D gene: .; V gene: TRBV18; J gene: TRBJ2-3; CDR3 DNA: TGTGCCAGCTCACCAGATCTCGTAGATACGCAGTATTTT; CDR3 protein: CASSPDLVDTQYF
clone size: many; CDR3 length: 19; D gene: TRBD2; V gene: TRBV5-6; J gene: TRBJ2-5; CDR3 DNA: TGTGCCAGCAGCCCCGCGGTTCTAGCGGCGGAATCCGTACAAGAGACCCAGTACTTC; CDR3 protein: CASSPAVLAAESVQETQYF
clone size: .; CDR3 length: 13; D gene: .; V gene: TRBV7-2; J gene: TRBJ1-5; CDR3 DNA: TGTGCCAGCAGCTTAGCGATGGCTCAGCCCCAGCATTTT; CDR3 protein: CASSLAMAQPQHF
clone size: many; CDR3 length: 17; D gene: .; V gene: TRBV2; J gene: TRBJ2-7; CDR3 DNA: TGTGCCAGCAGTGAAGCGTCCCCCCGGGACCTAAACTACGAGCAGTACTTC; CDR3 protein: CASSEASPRDLNYEQYF
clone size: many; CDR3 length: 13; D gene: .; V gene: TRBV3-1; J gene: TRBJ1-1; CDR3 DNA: TGTGCCAGCAGCCGGATGGGGAACACTGAAGCTTTCTTT; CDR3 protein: CASSRMGNTEAFF
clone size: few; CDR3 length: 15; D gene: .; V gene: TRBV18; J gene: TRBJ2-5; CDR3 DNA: TGTGCCAGCTCACCCCCGGGAAGACCTCAAGAGACCCAGTACTTC; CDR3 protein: CASSPPGRPQETQYF
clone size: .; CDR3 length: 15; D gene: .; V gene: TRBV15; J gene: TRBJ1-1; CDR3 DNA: TGTGCCACCAGCAGTGGTATCGGGTCCCGGACTGAAGCTTTCTTT; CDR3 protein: CATSSGIGSRTEAFF
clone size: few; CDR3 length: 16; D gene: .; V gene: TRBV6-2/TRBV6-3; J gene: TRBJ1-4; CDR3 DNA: TGTGCCAGCAGTTACTCGCCGGGTTCAAGGAGAGAAAAACTGTTTTTT; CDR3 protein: CASSYSPGSRREKLFF
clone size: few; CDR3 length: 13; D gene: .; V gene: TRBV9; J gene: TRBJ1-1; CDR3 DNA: TGTGCCAGCAGCGTAGCATCTACCACTGAAGCTTTCTTT; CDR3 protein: CASSVASTTEAFF
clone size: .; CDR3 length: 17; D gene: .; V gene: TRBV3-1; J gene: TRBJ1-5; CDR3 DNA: TGTGCCAGCAGCCAAGATTTAGGGAGAGGGGGCAATCAGCCCCAGCATTTT; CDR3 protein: CASSQDLGRGGNQPQHF
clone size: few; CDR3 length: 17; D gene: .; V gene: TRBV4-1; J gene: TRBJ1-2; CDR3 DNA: TGCGCCAGCAGCCACTTGACCTCGGGGTTCCAAATCCATGGCTACACCTTC; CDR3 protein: CASSHLTSGFQIHGYTF
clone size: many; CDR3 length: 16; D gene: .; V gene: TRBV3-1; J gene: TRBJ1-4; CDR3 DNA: TGTGCCAGCAGCCAAGGATCCCAGCTTACGTTTGAAAAACTGTTTTTT; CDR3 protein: CASSQGSQLTFEKLFF
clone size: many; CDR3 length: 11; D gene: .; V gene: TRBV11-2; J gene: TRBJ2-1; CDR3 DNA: TGTGCCAGCAGCCCACGGGGTGAGCAGTTCTTC; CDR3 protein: CASSPRGEQFF
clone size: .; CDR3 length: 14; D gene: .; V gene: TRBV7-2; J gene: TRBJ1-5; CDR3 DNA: TGTGCCAGCAGCTTAGGGGACGGCCTTGTATCCCAGCATTTT; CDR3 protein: CASSLGDGLVSQHF